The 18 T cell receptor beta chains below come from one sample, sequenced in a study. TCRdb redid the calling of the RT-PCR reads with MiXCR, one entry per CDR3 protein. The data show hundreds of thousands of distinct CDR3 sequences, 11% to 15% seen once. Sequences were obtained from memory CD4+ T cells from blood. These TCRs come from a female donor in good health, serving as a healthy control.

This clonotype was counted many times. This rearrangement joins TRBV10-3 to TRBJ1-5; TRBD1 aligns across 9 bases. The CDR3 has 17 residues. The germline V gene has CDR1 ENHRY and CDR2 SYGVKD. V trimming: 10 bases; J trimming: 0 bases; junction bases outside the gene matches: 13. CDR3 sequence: CATRQGGQGLSNQPQHF. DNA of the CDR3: TGTGCCACCAGGCAGGGGGGACAGGGACTTAGCAATCAGCCCCAGCATTTT.

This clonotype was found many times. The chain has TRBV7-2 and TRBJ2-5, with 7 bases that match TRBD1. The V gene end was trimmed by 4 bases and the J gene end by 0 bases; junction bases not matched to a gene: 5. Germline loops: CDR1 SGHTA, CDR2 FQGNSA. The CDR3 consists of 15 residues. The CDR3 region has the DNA TGTGCCAGCAGCTCCGGGACAGTGAACCAAGAGACCCAGTACTTC. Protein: CASSSGTVNQETQYF.

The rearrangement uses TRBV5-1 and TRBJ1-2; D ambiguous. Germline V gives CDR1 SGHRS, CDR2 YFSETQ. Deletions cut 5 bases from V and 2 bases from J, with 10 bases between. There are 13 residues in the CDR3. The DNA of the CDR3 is TGCGCCAGCAGGCCCGGCACGAACTATGGCTACACCTTC. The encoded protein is CASRPGTNYGYTF.

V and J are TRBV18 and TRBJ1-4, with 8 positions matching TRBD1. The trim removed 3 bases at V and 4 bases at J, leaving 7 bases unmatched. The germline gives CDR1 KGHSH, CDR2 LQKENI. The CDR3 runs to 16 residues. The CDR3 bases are TGTGCCAGCTCACCCCGAGGACAGGGCGTTAATGAAAAACTGTTTTTT. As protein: CASSPRGQGVNEKLFF.

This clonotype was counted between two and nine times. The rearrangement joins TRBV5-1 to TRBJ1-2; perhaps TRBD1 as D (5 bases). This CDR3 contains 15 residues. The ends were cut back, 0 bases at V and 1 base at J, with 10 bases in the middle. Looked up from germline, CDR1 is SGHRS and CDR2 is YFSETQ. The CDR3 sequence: CASSLAAGSNYGYTF. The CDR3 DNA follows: TGCGCCAGCAGCTTGGCGGCAGGGAGTAACTATGGCTACACCTTC.

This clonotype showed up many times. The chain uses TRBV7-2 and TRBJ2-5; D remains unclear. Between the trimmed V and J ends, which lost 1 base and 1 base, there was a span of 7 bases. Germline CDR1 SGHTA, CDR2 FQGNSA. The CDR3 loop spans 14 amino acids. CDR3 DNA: TGTGCCAGCAGCTTAGTGGCAGCCCAAGAGACCCAGTACTTC. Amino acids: CASSLVAAQETQYF.

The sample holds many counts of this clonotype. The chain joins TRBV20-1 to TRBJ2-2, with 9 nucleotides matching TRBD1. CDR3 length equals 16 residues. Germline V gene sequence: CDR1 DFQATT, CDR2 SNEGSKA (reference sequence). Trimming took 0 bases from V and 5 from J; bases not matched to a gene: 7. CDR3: CSARDFTTGGTGELFF. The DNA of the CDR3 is TGCAGTGCTAGAGATTTTACGACAGGGGGTACCGGGGAGCTGTTTTTT.

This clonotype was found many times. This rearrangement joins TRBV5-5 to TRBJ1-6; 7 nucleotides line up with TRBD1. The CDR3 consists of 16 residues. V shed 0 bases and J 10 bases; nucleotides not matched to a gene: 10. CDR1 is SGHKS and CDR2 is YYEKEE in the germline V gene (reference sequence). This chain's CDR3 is CASSLAPQGVGSPLHF. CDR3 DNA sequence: TGTGCCAGCAGCTTGGCCCCCCAGGGGGTAGGCTCACCCCTCCACTTT.

The CDR3 DNA follows: TGTGCCAGCAGCGGTGGGACTAGCGGGAGCGATGAGCAGTTCTTC. This encodes CASSGGTSGSDEQFF. The chain couples TRBV6-1 to TRBJ2-1; 14 nucleotides align to TRBD2. Germline lookup yields CDR1 MNHNS and CDR2 SASEGT. The CDR3 has 15 amino acids. After removal of 6 bases from V and 8 bases from J, the junction contained 6 bases not matched to a gene.

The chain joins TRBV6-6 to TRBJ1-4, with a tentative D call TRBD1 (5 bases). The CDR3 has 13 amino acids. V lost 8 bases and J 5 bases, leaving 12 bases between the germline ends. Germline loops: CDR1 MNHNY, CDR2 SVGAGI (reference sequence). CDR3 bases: TGTGCCAGCCGGGGTCCAGGGAATGAAAAACTGTTTTTT. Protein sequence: CASRGPGNEKLFF.

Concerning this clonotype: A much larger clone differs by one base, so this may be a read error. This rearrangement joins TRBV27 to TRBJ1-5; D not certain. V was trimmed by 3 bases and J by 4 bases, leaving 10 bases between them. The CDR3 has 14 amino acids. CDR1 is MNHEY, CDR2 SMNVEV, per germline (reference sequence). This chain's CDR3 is CASSFETGNQPQHF. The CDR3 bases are TGTGCCAGCAGTTTTGAGACGGGGAATCAGCCCCAGCATTTT.

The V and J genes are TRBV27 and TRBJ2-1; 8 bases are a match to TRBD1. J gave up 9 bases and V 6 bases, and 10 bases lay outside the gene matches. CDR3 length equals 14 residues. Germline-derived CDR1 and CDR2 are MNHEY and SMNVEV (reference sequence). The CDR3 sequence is CASSFRQGSFEQFF. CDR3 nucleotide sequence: TGTGCCAGCAGCTTCCGACAGGGGTCGTTTGAGCAGTTCTTC.

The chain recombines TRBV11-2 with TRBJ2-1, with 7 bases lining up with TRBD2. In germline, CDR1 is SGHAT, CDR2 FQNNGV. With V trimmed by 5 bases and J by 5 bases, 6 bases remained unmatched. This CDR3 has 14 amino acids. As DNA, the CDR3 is TGTGCCAGCAGCCTCCTAGCGGTAGACAATGAGCAGTTCTTC. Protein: CASSLLAVDNEQFF.

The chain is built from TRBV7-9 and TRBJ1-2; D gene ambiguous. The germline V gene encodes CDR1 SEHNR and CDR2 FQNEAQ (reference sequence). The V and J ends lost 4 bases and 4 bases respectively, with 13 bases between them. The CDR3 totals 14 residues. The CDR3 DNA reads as TGTGCCAGCAGCTCCCGGGCAGGATCCTATGGCTACACCTTC. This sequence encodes CASSSRAGSYGYTF.

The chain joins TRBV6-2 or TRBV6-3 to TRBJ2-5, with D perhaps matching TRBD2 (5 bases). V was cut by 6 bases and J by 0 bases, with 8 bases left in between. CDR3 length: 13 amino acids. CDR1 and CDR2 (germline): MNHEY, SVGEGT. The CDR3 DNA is TGTGCCAGCAGCGTAGCGTACCAAGAGACCCAGTACTTC. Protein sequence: CASSVAYQETQYF.

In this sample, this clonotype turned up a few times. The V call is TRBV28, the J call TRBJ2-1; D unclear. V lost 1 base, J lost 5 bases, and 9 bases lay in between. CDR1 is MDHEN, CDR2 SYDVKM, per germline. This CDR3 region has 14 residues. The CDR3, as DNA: TGTGCCAGCAGTTTATCGGCTGGCAACAATGAGCAGTTCTTC. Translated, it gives CASSLSAGNNEQFF.

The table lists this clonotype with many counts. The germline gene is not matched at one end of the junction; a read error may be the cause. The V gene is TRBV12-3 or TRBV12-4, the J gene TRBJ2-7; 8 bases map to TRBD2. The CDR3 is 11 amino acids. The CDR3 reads CASNISGGGCF. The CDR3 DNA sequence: TGTGCCAGCAACATAAGCGGGGGTGGATGCTTC.

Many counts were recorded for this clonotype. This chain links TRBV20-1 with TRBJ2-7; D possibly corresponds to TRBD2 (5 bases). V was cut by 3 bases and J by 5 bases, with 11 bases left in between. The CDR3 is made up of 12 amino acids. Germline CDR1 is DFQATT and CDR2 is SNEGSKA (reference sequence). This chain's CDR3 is CSASSIGNEQYF. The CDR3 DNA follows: TGCAGTGCTAGTTCGATCGGGAACGAGCAGTACTTC.